Given below is one T cell receptor beta chain in context. Everyone who took part was roughly 18 to 90 years old, and they came from about 25 US areas. Germline V gives CDR1 ENHRY, CDR2 SYGVKD. This CDR3 has 13 residues. The junction had 4 bases not matched to a gene; V was cut back by 8 bases and J by 8 bases. This specimen belongs to a study of blood T cell repertoires in COVID-19. Study-wide background: COVID-19 samples from acute and convalescent phases originated in the United States, Italy and Spain.

Produced via immunoSEQ multiplex PCR; TCRdb's table is partial and in-frame only. This repertoire shows hundreds of thousands of clones, almost 90% found once; its top ten account for 1.5% to 2%. This receptor was identified in a woman aged 18-29 years with acute COVID-19. Sequences were obtained from PBMCs or T cells enriched from blood (not recorded which). V gene TRBV10-3 combines with J gene TRBJ1-6, with 9 bases lining up with TRBD1. The DNA for the CDR3 is TGTGCCATCCGGGACAGGGTTGATTCACCCCTCCACTTT. Its translation is CAIRDRVDSPLHF.